Below are 22 T cell receptor beta chains sequenced from a single sample in a study of cytomegalovirus exposure and HLA in healthy donors. Use of 60 Vbeta and 13 Jbeta primers characterized the PCR. Sequencing was performed with immunoSEQ multiplex PCR; in TCRdb, only in-frame clones are kept and a portion is missing. The data show under 250,000 clones, 65% to 85% seen once. The sequenced sample consisted of PBMCs. These receptors all come from a man between 50 and 59 years old in good health and CMV-seronegative.

The chain recombines TRBV5-1 with TRBJ2-5, with TRBD2 matching 8 bases. The V gene end was trimmed by 6 bases and the J gene end by 5 bases; junction bases not matched to a gene: 15. The germline CDR1 and CDR2 sequences are SGHRS and YFSETQ. This CDR3 region has 16 residues. CDR3 region: CASTYLAGLVGETQYF. DNA of the CDR3: TGCGCCAGCACCTATTTAGCGGGACTGGTGGGGGAGACCCAGTACTTC.

The chain carries TRBV2 and TRBJ1-3; D possibly corresponds to TRBD1 (6 bases). This CDR3 is built from 13 residues. Germline loops: CDR1 SNHLY, CDR2 FYNNEI. Trimming cost V 9 bases and J 0 bases, with 9 bases left between them. The CDR3 nucleotides are TGTGCCAGTGAGACAGGCTCTGGAAACACCATATATTTT. Protein: CASETGSGNTIYF. Full variable domain (remainder filled in from reference TRBV2 and TRBJ1-3): EPEVTQTPSHQVTQMGQEVILRCVPISNHLYFYWYRQILGQKVEFLVSFYNNEISEKSEIFDDQFSVERPDGSNFTLKIRSTKLEDSAMYFCASETGSGNTIYFGEGSWLTVV.

J is TRBJ2-7 and V is TRBV7-2, with TRBD1 matching 8 bases. Germline V CDR1 and CDR2: SGHTA, FQGNSA. The CDR3 consists of 16 residues. The junction had 6 bases not matched to a gene; V was cut back by 1 base and J by 1 base. The chain's CDR3 is CASSLESRGRSYEQYF. CDR3 nucleotide sequence: TGTGCCAGCAGCTTAGAAAGCAGGGGGCGATCCTACGAGCAGTACTTC.

The chain has TRBV27 and TRBJ1-6; 11 nucleotides match TRBD1. V was pared by 3 bases and J by 6 bases, with 4 bases of the junction left unmatched. The germline V gene has CDR1 MNHEY and CDR2 SMNVEV (reference sequence). This CDR3 is built from 16 residues. Written as DNA, the CDR3 is TGTGCCAGCAGTTTTGGACAGGGGGCGGTTAATTCACCCCTCCACTTT. Translation gives CASSFGQGAVNSPLHF.

The rearrangement uses TRBV27 and TRBJ2-1, with a weak D call TRBD2 (5 bases). Trimming removed 3 bases at V and 3 bases at J, with 12 bases between. The CDR3 runs to 15 residues. Looked up from germline, CDR1 is MNHEY and CDR2 is SMNVEV (reference sequence). CDR3 residues: CASSLAVANYNEQFF. In DNA, the CDR3 is TGTGCCAGCAGTTTGGCTGTAGCGAACTACAATGAGCAGTTCTTC.

The V call is TRBV7-3, the J call TRBJ2-3, with 13 bases lining up with TRBD2. V lost 4 bases, J lost 6 bases, and 4 bases stayed unmatched. The germline CDR1 and CDR2 sequences are SGHTA and FQGTGA. CDR3 length: 15 amino acids. CDR3 coding DNA: TGTGCCAGCAGCTATTCGGGACTAGCGGGGGATACGCAGTATTTT. Amino acids: CASSYSGLAGDTQYF.

This clone was seen a single time. The rearrangement uses TRBV5-1 and TRBJ2-7; TRBD1 matches at 7 bases. V was pared by 0 bases and J by 4 bases, with 7 bases of the junction left unmatched. Per the germline V gene, CDR1 is SGHRS and CDR2 is YFSETQ. The CDR3 has 15 residues. CDR3 sequence (DNA): TGCGCCAGCAGCTTGGAGACGACAGGGCTTTACGAGCAGTACTTC. It encodes CASSLETTGLYEQYF.

The DNA of the CDR3 is TGTGCCAGCAGAACAGGGATGGTGAGCACAGATACGCAGTATTTT. Protein: CASRTGMVSTDTQYF. The rearrangement uses TRBV6-5 and TRBJ2-3, with D tentatively TRBD1 (6 bases). V lost 6 bases and J lost 0, with 13 bases in between. Looked up from germline, CDR1 is MNHEY and CDR2 is SVGAGI. This CDR3 is built from 15 residues.

This chain connects TRBV5-8 to TRBJ2-1, with D maybe TRBD2 (7 bases). Germline V lookup: CDR1 SGHTS, CDR2 YDEGEE. Trimming stripped 3 bases from V and 8 bases from J, with 12 bases between. The CDR3 spans 13 residues. CDR3 region: CASSSWGGHEQFF. For the CDR3, the DNA is TGTGCCAGCAGCTCTTGGGGGGGGCATGAGCAGTTCTTC.

V usage is TRBV7-8 and J usage is TRBJ2-1; D gene ambiguous. This CDR3 region has 14 residues. CDR1 is SGHVS and CDR2 is FQNEAQ in the germline V gene. V was pared by 4 bases and J by 5 bases, with 12 bases between. The CDR3 DNA sequence: TGTGCCAGCAGCTCAGACCTACGGGACAATGAGCAGTTCTTC. Translation: CASSSDLRDNEQFF.

This rearrangement joins TRBV6-1 to TRBJ1-2; D is unclear. The CDR3 sequence is 13 residues long. Trimming took off 5 bases at V and 6 bases at J, with 13 bases between the two ends. Germline CDR1 MNHNS, CDR2 SASEGT. CDR3 DNA sequence: TGTGCCAGCAGTTGGTCTCTTGCGGATGGCTACACCTTC. Its protein is CASSWSLADGYTF.

The V and J genes are TRBV30 and TRBJ1-5; D may be TRBD1 (5 bases). The CDR3 runs to 14 residues. V was shortened by 4 bases and J by 2 bases, with 12 bases between the two germline ends. Germline V gene sequence: CDR1 GTSNPN, CDR2 SVGIG (reference sequence). The DNA of the CDR3 is TGTGCCTGGACCCAGGGAGGGGGCAATCAGCCCCAGCATTTT. It yields the protein CAWTQGGGNQPQHF.

The chain combines TRBV29-1 with TRBJ1-2; 10 nucleotides match TRBD1. After removal of 6 bases from V and 7 bases from J, the junction contained 20 bases not matched to a gene. This CDR3 has 17 amino acids. CDR1 SQVTM and CDR2 ANQGSEA come from the germline V gene. In DNA form, the CDR3 reads TGCAGCGTGACAGGGGGCGATTCTGCTCGGTACGATACTGGCTACACCTTC. Translated: CSVTGGDSARYDTGYTF.

On this clone itself: Its ends do not fully match the called genes, so a read error is possible. The chain employs TRBV7-7 and TRBJ2-1, with 8 bases fitting TRBD2. CDR1 and CDR2 (germline): SSHAT, FNYEAQ (reference sequence). The CDR3 spans 14 residues. The CDR3: CASSKGLGVDEQFF. CDR3 DNA: TGTGCTAGCAGCAAGGGACTAGGGGTGGATGAGCAGTTCTTC.

The chain couples TRBV7-2 to TRBJ1-3; D may be TRBD1 (6 bases). The CDR3 has 14 residues. Trimming removed 6 bases from V and 4 bases from J, with 13 bases in between. The germline gives CDR1 SGHTA, CDR2 FQGNSA. CDR3 in amino acids: CASRPTGSGNTIYF. CDR3 DNA: TGTGCCAGCAGACCTACAGGGTCGGGAAACACCATATATTTT.

J is TRBJ2-2 and V is TRBV11-3; D is possibly TRBD1 (5 bases). Germline CDR1 and CDR2: SGHNT and YENEEA. CDR3 size: 15 residues. V was trimmed by 1 base and J by 7 bases, leaving 13 bases between them. The CDR3 coding sequence is TGTGCCAGCAGCTTAGTCGGCTGGGGCGGCGGGGAGCTGTTTTTT. Amino acid sequence: CASSLVGWGGGELFF.

The CDR3 DNA is TGCGCCAGCAGCTTGTCCACAACAAATTACGAGCAGTACTTC. This translates into CASSLSTTNYEQYF. V and J are TRBV5-1 and TRBJ2-7; no definite D call. Germline values: CDR1 SGHRS, CDR2 YFSETQ. This CDR3 has 14 residues. Trimming left V 1 base short and J 4 bases short, with 12 bases between.

This clone was seen a handful of times. V usage is TRBV27 and J usage is TRBJ2-1, with 7 bases identical to TRBD1. After removal of 8 bases from V and 0 bases from J, the junction contained 16 bases not matched to a gene. Germline V lookup: CDR1 MNHEY, CDR2 SMNVEV (reference sequence). The CDR3 length is 18 residues. Written as DNA, the CDR3 is TGTGCCAGCGGATTGGATAGGGACAGCTCGAGCTCCTACAATGAGCAGTTCTTC. Protein: CASGLDRDSSSSYNEQFF.

DNA of the CDR3: TGTGCCAGCAGGCTAGGGACTAGGTTCTACAATGAGCAGTTCTTC. This gives the protein CASRLGTRFYNEQFF. This chain connects TRBV21-1 to TRBJ2-1; the D segment call TRBD2 is taken from the table without a DNA check. TRBV21-1 is a recognized pseudogene. This CDR3 is 15 amino acids long.

The CDR3 nucleotides read TGTGCCAGCAGCTCGACAGGGAGCAATCAGCCCCAGCATTTT. The encoded protein is CASSSTGSNQPQHF. The chain joins TRBV7-9 to TRBJ1-5, with TRBD1 matching 7 bases. V gave up 4 bases and J gave up 1 base; unmatched junction bases: 1. The CDR3 spans 14 residues. Per the germline V gene, CDR1 is SEHNR and CDR2 is FQNEAQ (reference sequence).

J is TRBJ1-2 and V is TRBV19; 8 bases map to TRBD1. Germline V gene data show CDR1 as LNHDA and CDR2 as SQIVND (reference sequence). The CDR3 has 15 residues. J was trimmed by 3 bases and V by 7 bases; bases with no gene match: 10. In DNA, the CDR3 is TGTGCCAGTACCCGGGCGGACAGGGCGTACTATGGCTACACCTTC. Its protein is CASTRADRAYYGYTF.

The rearrangement joins TRBV9 to TRBJ2-7, with D perhaps TRBD2 (6 bases). Germline V gene data show CDR1 as SGDLS and CDR2 as YYNGEE. Trimming removed 0 bases from V and 6 bases from J, with 13 bases in between. This CDR3 contains 14 residues. Here the CDR3 DNA reads TGTGCCAGCAGCGTAGGGAGGGTTGTGGCCGAGCAGTACTTC. Protein: CASSVGRVVAEQYF.